The 8 T cell receptor beta chains presented below share a single source sample, sequenced in a study of T cells in women clearing cervical HPV infection. Only in-frame clones appear in the TCRdb table, and some are missing; sequencing was by immunoSEQ multiplex PCR. The sample includes 20,000 or so clones. Sequencing was performed on blood buffy coat. The receptor source for this set is a woman between 18 and 70 years old with a cervical HPV16 infection that either progressed to CIN3+ or cleared (not recorded which).

The part of the CDR3 DNA that was read is TGTGCCAGTAGTATAGGGCTAGCGGGAGGGATCAATGAC. Its protein is CASSIGLAGGIND. The full CDR3 protein is CASSIGLAGGINDYTF. The chain recombines TRBV19 with TRBJ1-2; D unclear. Read sequence stops 3 residues before the CDR3 end, and the germline J gene provides the missing end. The CDR3 runs to 16 residues. CDR1 is LNHDA and CDR2 is SQIVND in the germline V gene (reference sequence).

Notes on this clone: The CDR3 end falls 3 residues outside the read, so it is completed with the germline J gene. The chain uses TRBV30 and TRBJ2-2; D is unresolved. Germline V lookup: CDR1 GTSNPN, CDR2 SVGIG (reference sequence). The CDR3 contains 11 residues. Trimming stripped 3 bases from V and 6 bases from J, with 5 bases between. Partial CDR3 DNA: TGTGCCTGGAGGGTAGCCGGGGAG. Its translation is CAWRVAGE. The whole CDR3 region reads CAWRVAGELFF.

In regard to this clone: The CDR3 goes on 3 residues after the read ends, and that part is filled in from the germline J gene. This chain links TRBV7-9 with TRBJ1-5; D is uncertain. Germline CDR1 reads SEHNR; CDR2 reads FQNEAQ (reference sequence). There are 15 residues in the CDR3. The DNA read from the CDR3 is TGTGCCAGCAGCTTAGCGGGAGCTAGCACAGATCCC. Its translation: CASSLAGASTDP. The whole CDR3 sequence is CASSLAGASTDPQHF.

Points on this clone: The read stops 3 residues short of the end of the CDR3; the missing end is completed from the germline J gene. The rearrangement uses TRBV19 and TRBJ1-3, with unresolved D. CDR1 LNHDA and CDR2 SQIVND come from the germline V gene (reference sequence). The CDR3 consists of 10 residues. With 7 bases removed from V and 7 bases from J, the gap between germline ends came to 5 bases. This chain's CDR3 is CASNSNTIYF. The part of the CDR3 DNA that was read is TGTGCCAGTAATAGTAACACC.

With regard to this clone: The CDR3 end is not reached by the read, which stops 3 residues before it; the germline J gene fills it in. The rearrangement links TRBV2 to TRBJ1-4; possible D gene TRBD1, 6 bases. The V gene lost 5 bases and the J gene lost 4 bases, with 11 bases spanning the gap. The CDR3 is 14 amino acids. Germline V CDR1 and CDR2: SNHLY, FYNNEI. CDR3 bases read: TGTGCCAGCAGTCGGACAGTAATTAATGAAAAA. Translated: CASSRTVINEK. The entire CDR3 reads CASSRTVINEKLFF.

To note about this clone: The read finishes 3 residues shy of the CDR3 end, and the germline J gene is used to complete it. The gene calls are TRBV4-2 and TRBJ2-3, with 12 bases that match TRBD2. The CDR3 consists of 19 residues. Looked up from germline, CDR1 is LGHNA and CDR2 is YNFKEQ. J gave up 2 bases and V 0 bases, and 9 bases lay outside the gene matches. CDR3 protein: CASSQETSGGFLSTDTQYF. The sequenced CDR3 bases are TGTGCCAGCAGCCAAGAAACTAGCGGGGGGTTCCTGTCCACAGATACG.

Remarks on this clone: The read falls 3 residues short of the CDR3 end, and the missing part is taken from the germline J gene. The rearrangement uses TRBV20-1 and TRBJ2-7; D call uncertain. This CDR3 contains 12 residues. V was pared by 8 bases and J by 3 bases, with 14 bases between. Looked up from germline, CDR1 is DFQATT and CDR2 is SNEGSKA (reference sequence). CDR3 in amino acids: CSLPRYNYEQYF. The sequenced part of the CDR3 DNA is TGCAGTCTTCCAAGGTATAACTACGAG.

CDR3 DNA, as far as it was read: TGCAGTGCACGACAGGGGGCTTTTTACGACGAG. It yields the protein CSARQGAFYDE. From start to end, the CDR3 is CSARQGAFYDEQYF. The V gene is TRBV20-1, the J gene TRBJ2-7; 10 bases line up with TRBD1. Sequencing ends 3 residues short of the CDR3 end; the germline J gene provides the rest. Per the germline V gene, CDR1 is DFQATT and CDR2 is SNEGSKA (reference sequence). The CDR3 totals 14 residues. J lost 5 bases, V lost 6 bases, and 10 bases had no gene match.